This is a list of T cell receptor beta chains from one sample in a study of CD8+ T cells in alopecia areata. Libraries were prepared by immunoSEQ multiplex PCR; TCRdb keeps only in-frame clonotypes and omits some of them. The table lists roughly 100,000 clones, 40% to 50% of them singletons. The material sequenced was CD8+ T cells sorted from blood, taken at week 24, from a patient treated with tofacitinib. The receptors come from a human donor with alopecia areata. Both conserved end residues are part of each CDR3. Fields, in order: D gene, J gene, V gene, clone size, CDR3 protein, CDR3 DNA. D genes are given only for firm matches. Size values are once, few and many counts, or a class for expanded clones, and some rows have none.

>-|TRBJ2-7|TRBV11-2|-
CASSFLVFEQYF
TGTGCCAGCAGCTTTCTGGTGTTCGAGCAGTACTTC
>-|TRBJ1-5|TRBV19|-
CASSKGDSNQPQHF
TGTGCCAGTAGTAAGGGCGATAGCAATCAGCCCCAGCATTTT
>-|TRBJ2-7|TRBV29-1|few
CSVAPAGSYEQYF
TGCAGCGTGGCACCGGCGGGATCCTACGAGCAGTACTTC
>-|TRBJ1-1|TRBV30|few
CAWRMNTEAFF
TGTGCCTGGAGAATGAACACTGAAGCTTTCTTT
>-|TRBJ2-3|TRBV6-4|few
CASSEFLWGDTQYF
TGTGCCAGCAGTGAGTTCCTATGGGGAGATACGCAGTATTTT
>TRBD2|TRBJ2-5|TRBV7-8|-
CASSLVSSGRETQYF
TGTGCCAGCAGCTTAGTTTCCAGCGGGAGGGAGACCCAGTACTTC
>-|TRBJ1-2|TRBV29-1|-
CSGRVAASNYGYTF
TGCAGCGGGAGGGTGGCAGCCTCTAACTATGGCTACACCTTC
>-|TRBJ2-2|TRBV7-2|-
CASSLKFGAGNTGELFF
TGTGCCAGCAGCTTGAAATTTGGGGCTGGGAACACCGGGGAGCTGTTTTTT
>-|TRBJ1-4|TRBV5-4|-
CASSLAPGSMELFF
TGTGCCAGCAGCTTGGCCCCCGGATCGATGGAACTGTTTTTT
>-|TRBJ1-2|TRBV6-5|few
CASSYRQNYGYTF
TGTGCCAGCAGTTACCGGCAGAACTATGGCTACACCTTC
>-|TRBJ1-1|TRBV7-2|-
CASSLRDLREAFF
TGTGCCAGCAGCTTAAGGGATCTGAGGGAAGCTTTCTTT
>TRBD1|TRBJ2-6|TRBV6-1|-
CASSGQGAFNRANVLTF
TGTGCCAGCAGTGGGCAGGGGGCTTTTAACCGGGCCAACGTCCTGACTTTC
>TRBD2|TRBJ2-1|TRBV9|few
CASSSRLADDNEQFF
TGTGCCAGCAGCTCCCGACTAGCGGACGACAATGAGCAGTTCTTC
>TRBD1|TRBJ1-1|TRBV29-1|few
CSVTPRDRGAPTEAFF
TGCAGCGTCACTCCTCGGGACAGGGGGGCCCCCACTGAAGCTTTCTTT
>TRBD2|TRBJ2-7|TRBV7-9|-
CASRLAGETKQYF
TGTGCCAGCAGGCTAGCGGGAGAAACAAAACAGTACTTC
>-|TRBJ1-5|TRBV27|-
CASSHSIGRPQHF
TGTGCCAGCAGTCACTCCATCGGAAGGCCCCAGCATTTT
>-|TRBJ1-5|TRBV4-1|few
CASSQGGDLGNQPQHF
TGCGCCAGCAGCCAAGGAGGGGACCTGGGCAATCAGCCCCAGCATTTT
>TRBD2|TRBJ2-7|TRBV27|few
CASRVSAGGYEQYF
TGTGCCAGCAGGGTTTCAGCGGGGGGCTACGAGCAGTACTTC
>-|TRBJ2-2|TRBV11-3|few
CASSLFGQGGWTGELFF
TGTGCCAGCAGCTTATTTGGTCAGGGAGGATGGACCGGGGAGCTGTTTTTT
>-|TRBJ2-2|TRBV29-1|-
CSVEEGRTGELFF
TGCAGCGTTGAAGAGGGCCGCACCGGGGAGCTGTTTTTT
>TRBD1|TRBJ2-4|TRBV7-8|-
CASSIPQGAGAKNIQYF
TGTGCCAGCAGCATCCCCCAGGGGGCGGGAGCCAAAAACATTCAGTACTTC
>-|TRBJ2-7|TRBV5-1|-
CASSHNVDTVYEQYF
TGCGCCAGCAGCCACAACGTGGACACAGTCTACGAGCAGTACTTC
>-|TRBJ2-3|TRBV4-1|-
CASSHRWVGSRTDTQYF
TGCGCCAGCAGCCATCGATGGGTGGGAAGTCGCACAGATACGCAGTATTTT
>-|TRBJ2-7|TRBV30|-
CAWDMGGHDEQYF
TGTGCCTGGGATATGGGGGGGCACGACGAGCAGTACTTC
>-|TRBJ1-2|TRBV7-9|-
CASSLGRSYTF
TGTGCCAGCAGCTTAGGCAGGAGCTACACCTTC
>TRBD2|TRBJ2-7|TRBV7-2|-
CASSWASGYEQYF
TGTGCCAGCAGCTGGGCTAGCGGATACGAGCAGTACTTC